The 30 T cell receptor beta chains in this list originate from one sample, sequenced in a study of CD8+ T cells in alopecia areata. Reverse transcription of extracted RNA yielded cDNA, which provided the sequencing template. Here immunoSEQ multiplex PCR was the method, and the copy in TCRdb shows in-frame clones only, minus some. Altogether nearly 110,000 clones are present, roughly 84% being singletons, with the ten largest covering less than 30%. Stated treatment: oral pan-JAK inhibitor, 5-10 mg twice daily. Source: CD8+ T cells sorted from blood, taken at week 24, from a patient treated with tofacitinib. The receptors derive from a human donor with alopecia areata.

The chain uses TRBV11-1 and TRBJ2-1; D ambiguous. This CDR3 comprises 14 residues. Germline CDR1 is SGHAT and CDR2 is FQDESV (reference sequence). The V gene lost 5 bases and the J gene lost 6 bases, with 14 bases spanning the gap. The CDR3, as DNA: TGTGCCAGCAGCCCCCCAAATAGAGGCAATGAGCAGTTCTTC. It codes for CASSPPNRGNEQFF. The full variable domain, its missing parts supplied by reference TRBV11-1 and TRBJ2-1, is EAEVAQSPRYKITEKSQAVAFWCDPISGHATLYWYRQILGQGPELLVQFQDESVVDDSQLPKDRFSAERLKGVDSTLKIQPAELGDSAMYLCASSPPNRGNEQFFGPGTRLTVL.

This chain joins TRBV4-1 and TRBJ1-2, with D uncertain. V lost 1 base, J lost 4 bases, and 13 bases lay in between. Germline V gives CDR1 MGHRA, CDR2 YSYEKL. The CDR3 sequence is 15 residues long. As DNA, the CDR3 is TGCGCCAGCAGCCAAGTTATGGAGTCCCTCTATGGCTACACCTTC. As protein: CASSQVMESLYGYTF.

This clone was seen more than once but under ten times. The CDR3 region has the DNA TGCGCCAGCAGCTTGGGCCAGGGACCGTTCCGAACAGATACGCAGTATTTT. This encodes CASSLGQGPFRTDTQYF. This chain links TRBV5-1 with TRBJ2-3; the D gene could be TRBD1 or TRBD2 (5 bases each). V lost 0 bases and J lost 3, with 17 bases in between. The V gene's germline CDR1 is SGHRS and CDR2 YFSETQ. The CDR3 length is 17 residues.

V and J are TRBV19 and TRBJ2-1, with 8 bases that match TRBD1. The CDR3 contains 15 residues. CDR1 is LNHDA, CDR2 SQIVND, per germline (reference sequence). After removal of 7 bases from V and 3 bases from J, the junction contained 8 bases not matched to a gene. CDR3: CASTRTGNVYNEQFF. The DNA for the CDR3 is TGTGCCAGTACCAGGACAGGGAATGTCTACAATGAGCAGTTCTTC.

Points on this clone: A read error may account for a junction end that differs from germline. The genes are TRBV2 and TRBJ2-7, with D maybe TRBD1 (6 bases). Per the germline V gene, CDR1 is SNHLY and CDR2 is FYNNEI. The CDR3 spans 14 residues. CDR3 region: CVSSSDSMGYEQYF. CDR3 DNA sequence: TGTGTCAGCAGTTCGGACAGCATGGGGTACGAGCAGTACTTC. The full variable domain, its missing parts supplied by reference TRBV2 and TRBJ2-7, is EPEVTQTPSHQVTQMGQEVILRCVPISNHLYFYWYRQILGQKVEFLVSFYNNEISEKSEIFDDQFSVERPDGSNFTLKIRSTKLEDSAMYFCVSSSDSMGYEQYFGPGTRLTVT.

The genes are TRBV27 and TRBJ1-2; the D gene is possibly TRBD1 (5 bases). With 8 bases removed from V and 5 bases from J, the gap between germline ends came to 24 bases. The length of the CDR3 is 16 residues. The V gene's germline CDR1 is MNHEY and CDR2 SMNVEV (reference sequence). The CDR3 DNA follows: TGTGCCAGCTCTCCGGGGGGGGATTTTTTCGGGTATGGCTACACCTTC. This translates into CASSPGGDFFGYGYTF.

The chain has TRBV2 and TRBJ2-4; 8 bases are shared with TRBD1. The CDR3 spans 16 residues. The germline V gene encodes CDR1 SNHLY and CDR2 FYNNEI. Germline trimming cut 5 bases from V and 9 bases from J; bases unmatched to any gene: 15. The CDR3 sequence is CASSRTGPTTYGIQYF. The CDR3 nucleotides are TGTGCCAGCAGTAGGACAGGGCCCACCACCTATGGCATTCAGTACTTC.

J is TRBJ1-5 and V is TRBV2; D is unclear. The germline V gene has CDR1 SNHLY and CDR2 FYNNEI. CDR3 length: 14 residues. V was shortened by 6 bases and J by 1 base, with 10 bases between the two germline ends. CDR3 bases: TGTGCCAGCAGACTTCATAGAAGCAATCAGCCCCAGCATTTT. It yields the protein CASRLHRSNQPQHF.

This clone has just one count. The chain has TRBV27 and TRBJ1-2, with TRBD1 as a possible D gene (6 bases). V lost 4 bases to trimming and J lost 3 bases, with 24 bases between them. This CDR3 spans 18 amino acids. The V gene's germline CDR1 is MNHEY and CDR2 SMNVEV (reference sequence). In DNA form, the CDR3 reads TGTGCCAGCAGTTCCTCTTCAATCTACAGGGAGGGGGACTATGGCTACACCTTC. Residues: CASSSSSIYREGDYGYTF.

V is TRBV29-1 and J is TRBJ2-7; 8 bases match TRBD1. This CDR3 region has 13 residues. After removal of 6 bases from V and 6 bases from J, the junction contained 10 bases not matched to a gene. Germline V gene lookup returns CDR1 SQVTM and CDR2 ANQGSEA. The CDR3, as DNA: TGCAGCGTCGTACCCGGGACAGGAGGCGAGCAGTACTTC. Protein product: CSVVPGTGGEQYF.

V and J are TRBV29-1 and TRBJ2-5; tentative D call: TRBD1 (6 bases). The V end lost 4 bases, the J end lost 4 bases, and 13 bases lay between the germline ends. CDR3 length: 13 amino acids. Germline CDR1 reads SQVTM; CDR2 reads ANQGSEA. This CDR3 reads CSVGEQGRETQYF. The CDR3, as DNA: TGCAGCGTTGGGGAACAGGGCCGAGAGACCCAGTACTTC.

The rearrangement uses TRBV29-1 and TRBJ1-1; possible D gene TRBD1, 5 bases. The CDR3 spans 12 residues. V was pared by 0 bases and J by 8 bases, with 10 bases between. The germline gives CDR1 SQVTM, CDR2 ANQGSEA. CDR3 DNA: TGCAGCGTTGAAGATCGGGGGGTAGAAGCTTTCTTT. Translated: CSVEDRGVEAFF.

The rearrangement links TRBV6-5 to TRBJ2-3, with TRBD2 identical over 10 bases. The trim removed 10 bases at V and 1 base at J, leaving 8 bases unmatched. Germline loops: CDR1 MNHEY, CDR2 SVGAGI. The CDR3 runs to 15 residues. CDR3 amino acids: CATSGLAGGTDTQYF. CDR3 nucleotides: TGTGCCACCTCGGGTCTAGCGGGGGGCACAGATACGCAGTATTTT.

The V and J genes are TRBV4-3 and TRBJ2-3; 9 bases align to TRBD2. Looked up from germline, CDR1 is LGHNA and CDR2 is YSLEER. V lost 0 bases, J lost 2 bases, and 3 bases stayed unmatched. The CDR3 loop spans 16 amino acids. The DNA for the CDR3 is TGCGCCAGCAGCCAAGAGACTAGCGGACACACAGATACGCAGTATTTT. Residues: CASSQETSGHTDTQYF.

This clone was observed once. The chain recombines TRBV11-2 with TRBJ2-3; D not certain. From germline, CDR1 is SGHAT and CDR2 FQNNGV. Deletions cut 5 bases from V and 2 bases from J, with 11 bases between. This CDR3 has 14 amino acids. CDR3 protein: CASSDGVLTDTQYF. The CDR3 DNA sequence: TGTGCCAGCAGCGATGGGGTCCTCACAGATACGCAGTATTTT.

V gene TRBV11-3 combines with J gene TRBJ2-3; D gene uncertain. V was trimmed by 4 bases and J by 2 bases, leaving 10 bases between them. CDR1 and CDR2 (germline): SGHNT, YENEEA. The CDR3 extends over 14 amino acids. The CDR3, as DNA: TGTGCCAGCAGCTCTTACTCCGACACAGATACGCAGTATTTT. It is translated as CASSSYSDTDTQYF. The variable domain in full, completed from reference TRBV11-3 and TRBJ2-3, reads EAGVVQSPRYKIIEKKQPVAFWCNPISGHNTLYWYLQNLGQGPELLIRYENEEAVDDSQLPKDRFSAERLKGVDSTLKIQPAELGDSAVYLCASSSYSDTDTQYFGPGTRLTVL.

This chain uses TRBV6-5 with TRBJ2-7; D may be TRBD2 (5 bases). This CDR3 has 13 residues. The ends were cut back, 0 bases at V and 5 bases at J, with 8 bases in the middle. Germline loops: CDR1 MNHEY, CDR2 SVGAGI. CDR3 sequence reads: CASSYSRGNEQYF. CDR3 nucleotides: TGTGCCAGCAGTTACTCGAGAGGGAACGAGCAGTACTTC.

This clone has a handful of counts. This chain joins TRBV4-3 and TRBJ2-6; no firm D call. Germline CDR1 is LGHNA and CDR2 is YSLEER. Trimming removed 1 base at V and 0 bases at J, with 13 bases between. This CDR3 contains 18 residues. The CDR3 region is CASSQVRVLPSGANVLTF. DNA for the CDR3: TGCGCCAGCAGCCAAGTAAGGGTCCTACCCTCTGGGGCCAACGTCCTGACTTTC.

This chain's CDR3 is CASERGRTGELFF. DNA of the CDR3: TGTGCCAGTGAGAGGGGGCGAACCGGGGAGCTGTTTTTT. The V gene is TRBV7-9, the J gene TRBJ2-2, with 7 bases fitting TRBD1. The CDR3 has 13 residues. Losses at the gene ends were 9 bases for V and 5 bases for J; bases not matched to a gene: 6. Germline V gene lookup returns CDR1 SEHNR and CDR2 FQNEAQ (reference sequence).

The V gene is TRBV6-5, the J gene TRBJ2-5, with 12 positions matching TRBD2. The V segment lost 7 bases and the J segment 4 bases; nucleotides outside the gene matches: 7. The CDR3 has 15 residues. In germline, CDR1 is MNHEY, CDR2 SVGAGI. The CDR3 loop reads CASKGGLAGLETQYF. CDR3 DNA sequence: TGTGCCAGCAAGGGCGGACTAGCGGGGTTAGAGACCCAGTACTTC.

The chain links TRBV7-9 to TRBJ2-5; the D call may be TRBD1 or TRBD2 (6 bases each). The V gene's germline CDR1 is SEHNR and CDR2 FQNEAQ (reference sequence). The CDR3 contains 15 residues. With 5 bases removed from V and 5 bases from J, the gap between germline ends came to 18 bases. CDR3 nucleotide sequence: TGTGCCAGCAGCCCCCCGGGGGACACCGGGGAGACCCAGTACTTC. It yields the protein CASSPPGDTGETQYF.

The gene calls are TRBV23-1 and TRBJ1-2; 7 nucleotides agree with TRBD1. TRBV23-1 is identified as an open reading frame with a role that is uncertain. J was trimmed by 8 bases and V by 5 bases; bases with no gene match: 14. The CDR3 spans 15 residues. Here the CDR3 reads CASSIMGQPLEGYTF. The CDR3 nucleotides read TGCGCCAGCAGTATCATGGGACAGCCTTTGGAGGGCTACACCTTC.

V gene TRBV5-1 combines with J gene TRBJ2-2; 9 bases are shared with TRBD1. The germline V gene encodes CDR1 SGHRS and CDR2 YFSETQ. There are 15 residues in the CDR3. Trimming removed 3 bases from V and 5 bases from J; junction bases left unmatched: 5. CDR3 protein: CASSSGQGRTGELFF. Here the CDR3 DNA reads TGCGCCAGCAGCTCGGGACAGGGCAGGACCGGGGAGCTGTTTTTT. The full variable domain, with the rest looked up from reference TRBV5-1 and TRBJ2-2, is KAGVTQTPRYLIKTRGQQVTLSCSPISGHRSVSWYQQTPGQGLQFLFEYFSETQRNKGNFPGRFSGRQFSNSRSEMNVSTLELGDSALYLCASSSGQGRTGELFFGEGSRLTVL.

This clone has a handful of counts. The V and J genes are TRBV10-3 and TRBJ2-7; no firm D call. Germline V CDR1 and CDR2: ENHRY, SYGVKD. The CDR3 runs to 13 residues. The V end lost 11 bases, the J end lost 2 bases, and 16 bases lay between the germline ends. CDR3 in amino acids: CAAIEALTYEQYF. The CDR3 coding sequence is TGTGCCGCCATCGAGGCTCTTACCTACGAGCAGTACTTC.

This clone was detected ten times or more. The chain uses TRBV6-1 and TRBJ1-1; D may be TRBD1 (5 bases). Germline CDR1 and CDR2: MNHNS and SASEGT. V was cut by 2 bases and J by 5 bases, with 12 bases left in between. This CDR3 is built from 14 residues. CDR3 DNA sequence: TGTGCCAGCAGTGAACTCGACAGTGGGACTGAAGCTTTCTTT. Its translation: CASSELDSGTEAFF.

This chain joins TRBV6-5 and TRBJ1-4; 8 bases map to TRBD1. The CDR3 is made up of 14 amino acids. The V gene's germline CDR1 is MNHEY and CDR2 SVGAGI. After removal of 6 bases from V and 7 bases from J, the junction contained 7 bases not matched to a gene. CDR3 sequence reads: CASSRQGLGEKLFF. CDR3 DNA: TGTGCCAGCAGCCGACAGGGGCTTGGTGAAAAACTGTTTTTT.

CDR3 protein: CASSQSRGVDNEQFF. The CDR3 region has the DNA TGTGCCAGCAGCCAATCGCGGGGGGTCGACAATGAGCAGTTCTTC. The gene calls are TRBV14 and TRBJ2-1; 8 nucleotides match TRBD2. V trimming: 2 bases; J trimming: 5 bases; junction bases outside the gene matches: 5. Germline V lookup: CDR1 SGHDN, CDR2 FVKESK. The CDR3 length is 15 residues.

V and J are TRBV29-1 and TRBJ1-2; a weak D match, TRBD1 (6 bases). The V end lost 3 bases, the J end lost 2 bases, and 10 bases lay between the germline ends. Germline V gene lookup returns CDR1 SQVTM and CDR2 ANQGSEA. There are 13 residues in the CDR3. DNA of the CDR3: TGCAGCGTTGACAGGGGAGGGAACTATGGCTACACCTTC. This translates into CSVDRGGNYGYTF.

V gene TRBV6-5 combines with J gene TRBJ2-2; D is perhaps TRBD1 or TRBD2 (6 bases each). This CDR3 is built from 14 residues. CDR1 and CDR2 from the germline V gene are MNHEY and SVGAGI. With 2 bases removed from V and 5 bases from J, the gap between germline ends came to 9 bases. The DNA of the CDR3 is TGTGCCAGCAGTTACGGAGGGGGGACCGGGGAGCTGTTTTTT. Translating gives CASSYGGGTGELFF.

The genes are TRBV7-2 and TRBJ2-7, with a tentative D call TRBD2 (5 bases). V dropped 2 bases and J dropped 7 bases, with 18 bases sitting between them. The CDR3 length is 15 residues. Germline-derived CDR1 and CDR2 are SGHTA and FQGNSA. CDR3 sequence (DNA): TGTGCCAGCAGCTTAAACCCCGGGCCTAGCATAGAGCAGTACTTC. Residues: CASSLNPGPSIEQYF.